There are many counts of the clone carrying this TCR beta chain. The antigen is not known. V dropped 7 bases and J dropped 1 base, with 7 bases sitting between them. This CDR3 has 12 residues. CDR1 and CDR2 (germline): MNHNS, SASEGT. iRepertoire HTBI primers and Arm-PCR of CDR3 regions built TCR beta libraries. Using its own MiXCR run on the multiplex PCR reads, TCRdb lists one record per CDR3 protein. This table holds some 420,000 distinct CDR3 sequences, 20% to 25% found once. This sample stems from a study of regulatory T cells in long-lasting Graves disease. The study, taken as a whole, reports: Possibly, accuracy suffered from the small sample size. TRBV28, TRBJ1-2 and TRBJ2-5 were segments that persistent disease favored.

The time point: persistent/refractory GD, antithyroid drugs over 5 years with positive TRAb. Isolated PBMC RNA provided the starting material for the TCR library. The chain recombines TRBV6-1 with TRBJ1-1; D not resolved. This specimen consisted of peripheral blood mononuclear cells (PBMCs), obtained when the disease was refractory, from a patient treated with antithyroid drugs. This clonotype was sampled from a female donor with Graves disease. DNA for the CDR3: TGTGCCAGCAAGTTGGCGAACACTGAAGCTTTCTTT. This sequence encodes CASKLANTEAFF.